Given below is one T cell receptor (beta chain) in context. Its target antigen remains unknown. Given a much more abundant clone one base away, this may be a read error. Sequencing relied on an Illumina HiSeq 2000. Multiplex PCR amplification was used to build the TCR beta chain libraries. The amplified TCR beta chain products were analyzed by high-throughput sequencing. TCRdb ran its own pipeline on the public reads, namely fastp trimming at Q25 and MiXCR clone calling, and kept in-frame beta chains. Rows merge per CDR3 protein into single entries with the most common DNA and genes. The sample yields about 150,000 distinct CDR3 sequences; over 25% were counted once. The ten largest account for less than 2.5% of the sample. Lymph node samples were obtained from the axillary draining lymph nodes of breast cancer patients. The CDR3 holds 13 amino acids from the cysteine to the phenylalanine. Just the 39-base CDR3 DNA is kept, in frame starting at base 1. CDR1 and CDR2, looked up from the germline V gene (reference sequence), are LGHDT and YNNKEL.

The data were taken from a study of breast tumors, draining lymph nodes, adjacent tissues (dated by TCRdb to 2015 to 2016). Some background on the complete study: The study compared TCR beta repertoires across tumor, adjacent nontumor tissue and axillary lymph nodes from breast cancer patients. The study was designed to assess the relationships and possible T-cell exchange between tumor, surrounding tissue and draining lymph node repertoires in human breast cancer. Results and caveats for the whole study, not just this receptor: The conclusion that tumor T cells originate in lymph nodes was presented as consistent with a hypothesis rather than as directly demonstrated. The data were considered consistent with most tumor T cells being derived from the lymph node and subsequently expanding within tumor tissue. Tumor T-cell repertoires showed less diversity than lymph node repertoires and more diversity than nontumor tissue repertoires, and tumor T-cell repertoires showed preferential V and J gene usage. In luminal-like breast cancer, tumor and nontumor tissue repertoires resembled each other significantly more than in basal-like breast cancer.

The V and J segments used are TRBV3-1 and TRBJ1-2; the best D guess is TRBD1, with 6 bases matching. The sample comprised axillary lymph node tissue. This TCR was sampled from a female donor with breast cancer. Some clones in this sample may be carry-over from other donors' samples. The CDR3 has the sequence CASSQTGGRGCTF. The DNA sequence reads TGTGCCAGCAGCCAGACGGGGGGCAGGGGCTGCACCTTC.